Listed below are T cell receptor beta chains from one sample, sequenced in a study of blood T cell repertoires in COVID-19. TCRdb keeps only in-frame clones here, not all; method: immunoSEQ multiplex PCR. Among roughly 240,000 clones listed, roughly 80% were seen once. Sequencing input: peripheral blood. These receptors were collected from a woman aged 70 to 79 with acute or convalescent COVID-19. CDR3s include the opening cysteine and the closing phenylalanine or tryptophan. Fields, in order: clone size, J gene, V gene, D gene, CDR3 DNA, CDR3 protein. D genes are given only for firm matches. Some rows mark clone size as missing; the rest say once, few, many or name a class of expanded clone.

size: .
J: TRBJ2-7
V: TRBV4-3
D: TRBD2
DNA: TGCGCCAGCAGCCAAGAGTTGGGGGGGTCCTACGAGCAGTACTTC
CDR3: CASSQELGGSYEQYF

size: once
J: TRBJ2-7
V: TRBV3-1/TRBV3-2
D: .
DNA: TGTGCCAGCAGCCAGACAGTTAATGAGCAGTACTTC
CDR3: CASSQTVNEQYF

size: .
J: TRBJ1-5
V: TRBV5-4
D: .
DNA: TGTGCCAGCTTTGAGAGTCAGCCCCAGCATTTT
CDR3: CASFESQPQHF

size: .
J: TRBJ1-1
V: TRBV5-1
D: .
DNA: TGCGCCAGCAGCTGGACAGAGAACACTGAAGCTTTCTTT
CDR3: CASSWTENTEAFF

size: .
J: TRBJ2-5
V: TRBV4-2
D: TRBD2
DNA: TGTGCCAGCGGACTAGCGCAAGAGACCCAGTACTTC
CDR3: CASGLAQETQYF

size: few
J: TRBJ1-2
V: TRBV11-2
D: .
DNA: TGTGCCAGCAGCTTAGTCTTGGGAGCGAATGGCTACACCTTC
CDR3: CASSLVLGANGYTF

size: .
J: TRBJ2-3
V: TRBV5-4
D: TRBD2
DNA: TGTGCCAGCAGCTTGGGGGGACTAGCGAGCACAGATACGCAGTATTTT
CDR3: CASSLGGLASTDTQYF

size: .
J: TRBJ1-5
V: TRBV18
D: TRBD1
DNA: TGTGCCAGCTCACCGGGCCAGGGGGCAGGGAATCAGCCCCAGCATTTT
CDR3: CASSPGQGAGNQPQHF

size: .
J: TRBJ1-5
V: TRBV6-5
D: TRBD1
DNA: TGTGCCAGCCAACGTTCGGGACAGGTACCCCAGCATTTT
CDR3: CASQRSGQVPQHF

size: once
J: TRBJ1-6
V: TRBV19
D: .
DNA: TGTGCCAGTACCCCCGGGGTGAGGAATTCACCCCTCCACTTT
CDR3: CASTPGVRNSPLHF

size: few
J: TRBJ1-6
V: TRBV19
D: TRBD1
DNA: TGTGCCAGTAGGAGCGGACAGGGAGGCTCTTCACCCCTCCACTTT
CDR3: CASRSGQGGSSPLHF

size: .
J: TRBJ2-2
V: TRBV29-1
D: .
DNA: TGCAGCGTTGGGGACAATTTCATCAACACCGGGGAGCTGTTTTTT
CDR3: CSVGDNFINTGELFF

size: .
J: TRBJ2-5
V: TRBV28
D: .
DNA: TGTGCCAGCAGTTCACAAGAGACCCAGTACTTC
CDR3: CASSSQETQYF

size: .
J: TRBJ2-2
V: TRBV18
D: .
DNA: TGTGCCAGCTCCCAGGTTGCCGGGGAGCTGTTTTTT
CDR3: CASSQVAGELFF

size: .
J: TRBJ2-3
V: TRBV11-2
D: .
DNA: TGTGCCAGCAGCCCCCACACAGATACGCAGTATTTT
CDR3: CASSPHTDTQYF

size: few
J: TRBJ2-7
V: TRBV28
D: .
DNA: TGTGCCAGCAGACTCCAGGGTGGGCACTACGAGCAGTACTTC
CDR3: CASRLQGGHYEQYF

size: .
J: TRBJ1-4
V: TRBV4-1
D: .
DNA: TGCGCCAGCAGCCACAGGGGCGGTGAAAAACTGTTTTTT
CDR3: CASSHRGGEKLFF

size: few
J: TRBJ2-3
V: TRBV28
D: TRBD2
DNA: TGTGCCAGCACAGTTAGCGGGGATGCCTCCGATACGCAGTATTTT
CDR3: CASTVSGDASDTQYF

size: .
J: TRBJ1-1
V: TRBV6-5
D: .
DNA: TGTGCCAGCAGTCCTCCGATCGGAGCCGAAGCTTTCTTT
CDR3: CASSPPIGAEAFF

size: .
J: TRBJ2-3
V: TRBV27
D: TRBD1
DNA: TGTGCCAGCAGTCCGTGGACAGGAGACACAGATACGCAGTATTTT
CDR3: CASSPWTGDTDTQYF

size: .
J: TRBJ2-7
V: TRBV7-9
D: .
DNA: TGTGCCAGCAGCGGAGGACGGATCAGCTCCTACGAGCAGTACTTC
CDR3: CASSGGRISSYEQYF

size: few
J: TRBJ1-2
V: TRBV19
D: TRBD1
DNA: TGTGCCAGTAGTACCGGGGGGACAGGCAACTATGGCTACACCTTC
CDR3: CASSTGGTGNYGYTF

size: .
J: TRBJ1-4
V: TRBV7-8
D: .
DNA: TGTGCCAGCAGCTTAGGAGTGGGGCCCGAAAAACTGTTTTTT
CDR3: CASSLGVGPEKLFF

size: .
J: TRBJ1-1
V: TRBV21-1
D: .
DNA: TGTGCCAGCACCAAGGGAAGGGGACAGATATTTGAAGCTTTCTTT
CDR3: CASTKGRGQIFEAFF

size: .
J: TRBJ1-1
V: TRBV4-1
D: TRBD1
DNA: TGCGCCAGCAGCCCTATCGGACAGGGCCCTATTGAAGCTTTCTTT
CDR3: CASSPIGQGPIEAFF

size: once
J: TRBJ1-1
V: TRBV11-3
D: .
DNA: TGTGCCAGCAGCTTAGACTTGAGAACTGAAGCTTTCTTT
CDR3: CASSLDLRTEAFF

size: .
J: TRBJ1-1
V: TRBV12-3/TRBV12-4
D: .
DNA: TGTGCCAGCAGTCGCGGCCGGGGGACTGAAGCTTTCTTT
CDR3: CASSRGRGTEAFF

size: few
J: TRBJ2-5
V: TRBV5-4
D: TRBD1
DNA: TGTGCCAGCAGCTTGGCCGGGACAGGGTTCGAGACCCAGTACTTC
CDR3: CASSLAGTGFETQYF

size: .
J: TRBJ2-5
V: TRBV12-3/TRBV12-4
D: TRBD2
DNA: TGTGCCAGCCTATCCGGGGGGGAGACCCAGTACTTC
CDR3: CASLSGGETQYF

size: .
J: TRBJ2-7
V: TRBV19
D: TRBD1
DNA: TGTGCCAGTAGTATTGGAGGACAGGGGGCGAGCGAGCAGTACTTC
CDR3: CASSIGGQGASEQYF

size: .
J: TRBJ2-3
V: TRBV10-3
D: .
DNA: TGTGCCATCAGTGACCCCCGCGGAAGTACGCAGTATTTT
CDR3: CAISDPRGSTQYF

size: .
J: TRBJ1-5
V: TRBV28
D: .
DNA: TGTGCCAGCAGTTTTTTTCCGGACAAGGAGAATCAGCCCCAGCATTTT
CDR3: CASSFFPDKENQPQHF

size: .
J: TRBJ1-2
V: TRBV5-1
D: .
DNA: TGCGCCAGCTCCTCCCCTGGAGACTATGGCTACACCTTC
CDR3: CASSSPGDYGYTF

size: once
J: TRBJ1-4
V: TRBV3-1/TRBV3-2
D: TRBD1
DNA: TGTGCCAGCAGCCAGGCGGGACAGCCCGCAACTAATGAAAAACTGTTTTTT
CDR3: CASSQAGQPATNEKLFF

size: few
J: TRBJ2-7
V: TRBV4-1
D: .
DNA: TGCGCCAGCAGCCAAGAGCCCCCAGGGGCGATCTCCTACGAGCAGTACTTC
CDR3: CASSQEPPGAISYEQYF

size: .
J: TRBJ2-1
V: TRBV28
D: TRBD2
DNA: TGTGCCAGCAGTTTGGGGCGAGCGGGGGGTTTGAATGAGCAGTTCTTC
CDR3: CASSLGRAGGLNEQFF

size: .
J: TRBJ2-2
V: TRBV10-1
D: TRBD1
DNA: TGCGCCAGCAGTGACCGGGACAGCTTTAACACCGGGGAGCTGTTTTTT
CDR3: CASSDRDSFNTGELFF

size: .
J: TRBJ1-5
V: TRBV19
D: .
DNA: TGTGCCAGTAGTCCCCGTGGCAGGGAACCCTGGGAGCCCCAGCATTTT
CDR3: CASSPRGREPWEPQHF

size: .
J: TRBJ1-6
V: TRBV27
D: .
DNA: TGTGCCAGCAGTTTTAGCTCCTATAATTCACCCCTCCACTTT
CDR3: CASSFSSYNSPLHF

size: few
J: TRBJ2-3
V: TRBV30
D: TRBD2
DNA: TGTGCCTGGAGTGTGCGAGGCGGGGGGCTTACGCAGTATTTT
CDR3: CAWSVRGGGLTQYF

size: .
J: TRBJ2-7
V: TRBV28
D: TRBD1
DNA: TGTGCCAGCAGCATCAGGGGGACCTACGAGCAGTACTTC
CDR3: CASSIRGTYEQYF